These 20 T cell receptor beta chains were all obtained from the same sample, sequenced in a study of blood T cell repertoires in COVID-19. Assay: immunoSEQ multiplex PCR; the TCRdb copy retains only in-frame clones and omits some. The sample holds 200,000 or so clones, roughly 84% seen once. Material for sequencing was PBMCs or T cells enriched from blood (not recorded which). These receptors all come from a man aged 40-49 years who had recovered from COVID-19.

The chain is built from TRBV30 and TRBJ2-6; maybe TRBD1 (5 bases). CDR1 and CDR2 from the germline V gene are GTSNPN and SVGIG (reference sequence). The length of the CDR3 is 15 residues. Trimming removed 3 bases from V and 2 bases from J, with 11 bases in between. The CDR3 DNA reads as TGTGCCTGGAGAAACCCAGGGACTGGGGCCAACGTCCTGACTTTC. Protein: CAWRNPGTGANVLTF.

The genes are TRBV7-2 and TRBJ2-3, with 7 bases aligning to TRBD1. The CDR3 is 15 amino acids. Germline trimming cut 1 base from V and 1 base from J; bases unmatched to any gene: 2. The V gene's germline CDR1 is SGHTA and CDR2 FQGNSA. The chain's CDR3 is CASSLDGTGTDTQYF. The CDR3 coding sequence is TGTGCCAGCAGCTTAGATGGGACAGGCACAGATACGCAGTATTTT.

V and J are TRBV7-2 and TRBJ2-3; 8 positions agree with TRBD2. There are 16 residues in the CDR3. J lost 3 bases, V lost 1 base, and 6 bases had no gene match. Per the germline V gene, CDR1 is SGHTA and CDR2 is FQGNSA. The chain's CDR3 is CASSLVGKRGTDTQYF. The CDR3 bases are TGTGCCAGCAGCTTAGTCGGGAAGCGGGGGACAGATACGCAGTATTTT. The full variable domain, completed using reference TRBV7-2 and TRBJ2-3, is GAGVSQSPSNKVTEKGKDVELRCDPISGHTALYWYRQSLGQGLEFLIYFQGNSAPDKSGLPSDRFSAERTGGSVSTLTIQRTQQEDSAVYLCASSLVGKRGTDTQYFGPGTRLTVL.

This clone was picked up one time. The chain has TRBV21-1 and TRBJ1-6; the table's D call TRBD1 went unverified against the DNA. TRBV21-1 is tagged as a pseudogene. The CDR3 covers 14 residues. The CDR3 loop reads CASSNHRTNSPLHF. The CDR3, as DNA: TGTGCCAGCAGCAATCACAGGACCAATTCACCCCTCCACTTT.

This sequence joins TRBV5-1 and TRBJ1-1; D may be TRBD1 (5 bases). Germline V lookup: CDR1 SGHRS, CDR2 YFSETQ. The ends were cut back, 5 bases at V and 1 base at J, with 18 bases in the middle. The CDR3 extends over 16 amino acids. CDR3 DNA sequence: TGCGCCAGCAGGTCCGATGCGGGACGGCGGAACACTGAAGCTTTCTTT. Translating it yields CASRSDAGRRNTEAFF.

In its sample, this clone was seen once. J is TRBJ1-2 and V is TRBV7-2; the D is unclear. The germline V gene has CDR1 SGHTA and CDR2 FQGNSA. The CDR3 loop spans 15 amino acids. Deletions cut 1 base from V and 0 bases from J, with 9 bases between. CDR3 residues: CASSLGAVSNYGYTF. The CDR3 coding sequence is TGTGCCAGCAGCTTAGGAGCGGTATCTAACTATGGCTACACCTTC. Supplemented by reference TRBV7-2 and TRBJ1-2, the full variable domain reads GAGVSQSPSNKVTEKGKDVELRCDPISGHTALYWYRQSLGQGLEFLIYFQGNSAPDKSGLPSDRFSAERTGGSVSTLTIQRTQQEDSAVYLCASSLGAVSNYGYTFGSGTRLTVV.

V is TRBV6-5 and J is TRBJ1-1; D perhaps matches TRBD1 (6 bases). Germline CDR1 is MNHEY and CDR2 is SVGAGI. The CDR3 loop spans 15 amino acids. Trimming cost V 5 bases and J 3 bases, with 16 bases left between them. The CDR3 loop reads CASSRQGRGHTEAFF. CDR3 bases: TGTGCCAGCAGTCGGCAGGGGAGGGGTCACACTGAAGCTTTCTTT.

This rearrangement joins TRBV7-6 to TRBJ1-1; D remains ambiguous. CDR1 SGHVS and CDR2 FNYEAQ come from the germline V gene. The CDR3 length is 13 residues. V lost 5 bases, J lost 1 base, and 8 bases lay in between. The DNA for the CDR3 is TGTGCCAGCAGCCACACAACGAACACTGAAGCTTTCTTT. Translation: CASSHTTNTEAFF.

The chain combines TRBV9 with TRBJ2-7, with 8 nucleotides matching TRBD1. Losses at the gene ends were 4 bases for V and 2 bases for J; bases not matched to a gene: 5. The germline V gene has CDR1 SGDLS and CDR2 YYNGEE. The CDR3 is 14 residues long. CDR3 amino acids: CASSSTGGPYEQYF. The CDR3, as DNA: TGTGCCAGCAGCTCCACAGGGGGGCCCTACGAGCAGTACTTC.

The chain employs TRBV24-1 and TRBJ2-1; 11 bases line up with TRBD1. Trimming cost V 1 base and J 2 bases; bases outside gene matches: 3. There are 17 residues in the CDR3. Germline V gene lookup returns CDR1 KGHDR and CDR2 SFDVKD. CDR3 sequence (DNA): TGTGCCACCAGTGATTTAAAGGGACAGGGGGCCTACAATGAGCAGTTCTTC. This sequence encodes CATSDLKGQGAYNEQFF.

This chain joins TRBV4-2 and TRBJ2-5, with 9 bases lining up with TRBD2. V lost 8 bases to trimming and J lost 5 bases; unmatched junction nucleotides: 6. This CDR3 has 13 residues. The germline V gene encodes CDR1 LGHNA and CDR2 YNFKEQ. The CDR3 region is CASRGGARETQYF. DNA of the CDR3: TGTGCCAGCCGCGGGGGGGCAAGGGAGACCCAGTACTTC.

This sequence joins TRBV5-4 and TRBJ1-2; a weak D match, TRBD1 (6 bases). The CDR3 sequence is 15 residues long. Germline values: CDR1 SGHNT, CDR2 YYREEE (reference sequence). Trimming took 3 bases from V and 6 from J, leaving 18 bases between them. The CDR3 DNA follows: TGTGCCAGCAGCTCTAAAGGACAGTTTAAGGATGGCTACACCTTC. Protein: CASSSKGQFKDGYTF.

The gene calls are TRBV3-1 (or the pseudogene TRBV3-2) and TRBJ2-3; 10 nucleotides match TRBD2. V shed 4 bases and J 1 base; nucleotides not matched to a gene: 5. Germline values: CDR1 LGHDT, CDR2 YNNKEL (reference sequence). The CDR3 spans 16 residues. CDR3: CASSLTSGSRTDTQYF. CDR3 nucleotides: TGTGCCAGCAGCCTGACTAGCGGGTCCCGCACAGATACGCAGTATTTT.

The chain joins TRBV29-1 to TRBJ2-2, with a tentative D call TRBD1 (6 bases). This CDR3 is built from 15 residues. Per germline, CDR1 SQVTM and CDR2 ANQGSEA. V dropped 3 bases and J dropped 6 bases, with 17 bases sitting between them. Written as DNA, the CDR3 is TGCAGCGTTGACCCCGGGCAGGGGTCGGCCGGGGAGCTGTTTTTT. It yields the protein CSVDPGQGSAGELFF.

This chain's CDR3 is CASRTSGMETQYF. The DNA of the CDR3 is TGTGCCAGCAGGACGTCAGGGATGGAGACCCAGTACTTC. The chain joins TRBV2 to TRBJ2-5; TRBD1 might be the D (5 bases). Trimming took 6 bases from V and 5 from J, leaving 13 bases between them. CDR1 is SNHLY and CDR2 is FYNNEI in the germline V gene. This CDR3 spans 13 amino acids.

The gene calls are TRBV10-3 and TRBJ2-1; tentatively, D is TRBD1 (6 bases). Per germline, CDR1 ENHRY and CDR2 SYGVKD. Deletions cut 4 bases from V and 5 bases from J, with 9 bases between. This CDR3 comprises 13 residues. The CDR3 nucleotides read TGTGCCATCAGTGGGAAGGGGGACAATGAGCAGTTCTTC. This sequence encodes CAISGKGDNEQFF.

V is TRBV2 and J is TRBJ1-2; D unclear. Trimming took off 5 bases at V and 0 bases at J, with 13 bases between the two ends. The CDR3 spans 15 residues. The germline CDR1 and CDR2 sequences are SNHLY and FYNNEI. Written as DNA, the CDR3 is TGTGCCAGCAGTAGAAGCGGGTTAGCTAACTATGGCTACACCTTC. Translated: CASSRSGLANYGYTF.

The chain links TRBV29-1 to TRBJ1-5; D remains unclear. V shed 4 bases and J shed 5 bases, with 15 bases lying between them. From germline, CDR1 is SQVTM and CDR2 ANQGSEA. This CDR3 is 14 amino acids long. The CDR3 is CSVVFSRADQPQHF. The CDR3 coding sequence is TGCAGCGTTGTATTTTCGAGGGCCGATCAGCCCCAGCATTTT.

The chain joins TRBV2 to TRBJ2-7; 8 nucleotides align to TRBD1. V was clipped by 6 bases and J by 5 bases; unmatched bases: 9. This CDR3 has 14 residues. In germline, CDR1 is SNHLY, CDR2 FYNNEI. The CDR3 coding sequence is TGTGCCAGCAGGAGGGGGACAGGTTCTCACGAGCAGTACTTC. This translates into CASRRGTGSHEQYF.

This chain uses TRBV5-6 with TRBJ2-1, with D perhaps matching TRBD1 (6 bases). The CDR3 sequence is 15 residues long. V lost 1 base and J 1 base, leaving 9 bases between the germline ends. The germline CDR1 and CDR2 sequences are SGHDT and YYEEEE. In nucleotides, the CDR3 is TGTGCCAGCAGCTTGCGTGGACAGTCCTACAATGAGCAGTTCTTC. This sequence encodes CASSLRGQSYNEQFF.